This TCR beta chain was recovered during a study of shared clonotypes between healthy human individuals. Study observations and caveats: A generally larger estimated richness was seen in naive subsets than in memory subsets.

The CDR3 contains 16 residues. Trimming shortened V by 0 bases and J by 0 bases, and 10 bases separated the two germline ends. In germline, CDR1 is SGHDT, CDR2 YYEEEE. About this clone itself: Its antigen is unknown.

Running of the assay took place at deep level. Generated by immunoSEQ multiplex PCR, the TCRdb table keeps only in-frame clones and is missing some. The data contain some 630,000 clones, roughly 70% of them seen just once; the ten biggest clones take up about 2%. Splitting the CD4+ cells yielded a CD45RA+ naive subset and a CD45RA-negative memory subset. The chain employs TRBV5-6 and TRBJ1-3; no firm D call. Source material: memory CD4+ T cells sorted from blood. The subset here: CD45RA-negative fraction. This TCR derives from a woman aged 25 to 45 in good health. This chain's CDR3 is CASSLARRFSGNTIYF. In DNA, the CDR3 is TGTGCCAGCAGCTTGGCCCGACGGTTCTCTGGAAACACCATATATTTT.